This T cell receptor (beta chain) originates from a study of T cell responses to AZD1222 COVID-19 vaccine. Study conclusions and caveats: At study baseline, merely more than 5 AZD1222 recipients were seropositive. Receipt of two AZD1222 doses was followed by a rise in Spike-specific TCR breadth and depth.

Details on this clone: Antigen unknown.

Generated by immunoSEQ multiplex PCR, the TCRdb table keeps only in-frame clones and is missing some. Of 85,000 to 130,000 clones in the sample, about 88% were seen once. The germline V gene encodes CDR1 LNHDA and CDR2 SQIVND (reference sequence). V lost 5 bases and J 1 base, leaving 11 bases between the germline ends. There are 14 residues in the CDR3. The V gene is TRBV19, the J gene TRBJ1-1; TRBD1 might be the D (6 bases). Sequencing used peripheral blood, obtained on day 0 of AZD1222 vaccination. The source is an adult in good health. CDR3 sequence: CASSPTDRNTEAFF. The CDR3 DNA reads TGTGCCAGTAGTCCCACGGACAGGAACACTGAAGCTTTCTTT.